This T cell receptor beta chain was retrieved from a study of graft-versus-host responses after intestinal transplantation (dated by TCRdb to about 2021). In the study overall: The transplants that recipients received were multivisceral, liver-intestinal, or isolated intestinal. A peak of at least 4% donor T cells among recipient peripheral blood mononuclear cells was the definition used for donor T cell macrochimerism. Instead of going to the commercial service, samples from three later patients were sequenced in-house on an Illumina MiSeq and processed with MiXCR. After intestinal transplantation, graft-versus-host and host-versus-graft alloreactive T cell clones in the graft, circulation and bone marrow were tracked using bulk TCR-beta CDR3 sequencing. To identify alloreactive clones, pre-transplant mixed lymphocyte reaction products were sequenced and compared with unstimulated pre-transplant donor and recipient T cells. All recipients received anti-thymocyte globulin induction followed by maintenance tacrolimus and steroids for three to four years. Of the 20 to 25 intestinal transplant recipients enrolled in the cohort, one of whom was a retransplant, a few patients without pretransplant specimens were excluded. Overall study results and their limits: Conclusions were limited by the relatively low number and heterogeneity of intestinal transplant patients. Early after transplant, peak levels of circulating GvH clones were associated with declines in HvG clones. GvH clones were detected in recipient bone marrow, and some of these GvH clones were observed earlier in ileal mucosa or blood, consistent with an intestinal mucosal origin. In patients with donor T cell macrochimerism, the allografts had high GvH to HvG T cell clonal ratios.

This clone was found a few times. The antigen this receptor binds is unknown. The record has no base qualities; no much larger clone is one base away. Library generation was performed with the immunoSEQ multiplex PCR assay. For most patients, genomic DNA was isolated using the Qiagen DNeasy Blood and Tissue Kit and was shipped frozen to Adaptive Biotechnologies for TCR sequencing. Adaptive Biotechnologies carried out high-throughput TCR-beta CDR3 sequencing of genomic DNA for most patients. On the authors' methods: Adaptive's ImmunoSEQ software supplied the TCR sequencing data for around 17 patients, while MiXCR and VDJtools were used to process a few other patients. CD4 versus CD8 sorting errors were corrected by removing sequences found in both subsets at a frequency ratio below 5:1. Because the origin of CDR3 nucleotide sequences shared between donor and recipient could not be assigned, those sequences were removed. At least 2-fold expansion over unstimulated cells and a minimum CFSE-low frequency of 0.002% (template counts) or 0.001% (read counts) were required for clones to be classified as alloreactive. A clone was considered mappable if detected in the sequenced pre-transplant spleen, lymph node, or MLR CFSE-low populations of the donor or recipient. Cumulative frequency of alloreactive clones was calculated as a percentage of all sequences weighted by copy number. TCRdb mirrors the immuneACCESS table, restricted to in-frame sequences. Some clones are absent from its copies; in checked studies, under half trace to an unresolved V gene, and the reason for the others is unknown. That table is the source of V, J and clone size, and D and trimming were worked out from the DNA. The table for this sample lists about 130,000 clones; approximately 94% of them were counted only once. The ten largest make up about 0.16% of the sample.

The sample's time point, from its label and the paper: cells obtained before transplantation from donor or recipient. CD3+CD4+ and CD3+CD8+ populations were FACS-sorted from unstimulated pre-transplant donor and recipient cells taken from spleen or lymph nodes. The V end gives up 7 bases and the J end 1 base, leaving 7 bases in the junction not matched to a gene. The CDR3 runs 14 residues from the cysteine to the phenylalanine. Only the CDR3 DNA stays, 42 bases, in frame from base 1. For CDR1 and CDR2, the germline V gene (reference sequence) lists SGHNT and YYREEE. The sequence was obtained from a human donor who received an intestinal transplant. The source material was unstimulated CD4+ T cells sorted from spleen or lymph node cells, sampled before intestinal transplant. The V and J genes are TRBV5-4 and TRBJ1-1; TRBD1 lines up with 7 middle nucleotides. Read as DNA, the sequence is TGTGCCAGCCAAGGGGGCAGGTCGAACACTGAAGCTTTCTTT. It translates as CASQGGRSNTEAFF. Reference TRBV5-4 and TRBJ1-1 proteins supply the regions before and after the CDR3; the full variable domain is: ETGVTQSPTHLIKTRGQQVTLRCSSQSGHNTVSWYQQALGQGPQFIFQYYREEENGRGNFPPRFSGLQFPNYSSELNVNALELDDSALYLCASQGGRSNTEAFFGQGTRLTVV.